The next 27 T cell receptor beta chains were all read from a single sample in a study of beta chain features in type 1 diabetes. As every portion of the isolated RNA was reverse transcribed, the sequencing read expressed TCRB transcripts. Libraries were prepared by immunoSEQ multiplex PCR; TCRdb keeps only in-frame clonotypes and omits some of them. The sample holds about 150,000 clones, 11% seen once. The sample consisted of central memory CD4+ T cells from blood. The receptor set was obtained from a man aged 18 to 29 in good health.

The chain recombines TRBV7-2 with TRBJ2-5; maybe TRBD1 (7 bases). This CDR3 comprises 14 residues. V was trimmed by 2 bases and J by 4 bases, leaving 11 bases between them. Per germline, CDR1 SGHTA and CDR2 FQGNSA. CDR3 sequence: CASSLRQGGETQYF. For the CDR3, the DNA is TGTGCCAGCAGCTTAAGGCAGGGGGGAGAGACCCAGTACTTC.

This clone has just a few counts. The V and J genes are TRBV7-2 and TRBJ2-5; 8 bases align to TRBD1. Germline loops: CDR1 SGHTA, CDR2 FQGNSA. The CDR3 extends over 14 amino acids. Germline trimming cut 1 base from V and 2 bases from J; bases unmatched to any gene: 0. This chain's CDR3 is CASSLDRGQETQYF. The CDR3 region has the DNA TGTGCCAGCAGCTTAGACAGGGGGCAAGAGACCCAGTACTTC.

This clone has just a few counts. V and J are TRBV4-2 and TRBJ2-5; 8 bases map to TRBD2. CDR1 is LGHNA, CDR2 YNFKEQ, per germline. The CDR3 covers 17 residues. Trimming at V came to 0 bases and at J to 4 bases, leaving 10 bases not matched to a gene. CDR3 loop: CASSQDGTGGRSETQYF. The CDR3 bases are TGTGCCAGCAGCCAAGATGGGACGGGGGGGCGGTCAGAGACCCAGTACTTC.

This chain links TRBV5-1 with TRBJ2-3, with 7 bases identical to TRBD1. Germline V CDR1 and CDR2: SGHRS, YFSETQ. There are 14 residues in the CDR3. V shed 4 bases and J 3 bases; nucleotides not matched to a gene: 5. CDR3 sequence reads: CASSGYRGTDTQYF. The CDR3 coding sequence is TGCGCCAGCAGCGGATACAGGGGTACAGATACGCAGTATTTT.

Only a few counts were recorded for this clone. V and J are TRBV6-5 and TRBJ2-3, with D possibly matching TRBD1 (6 bases). Germline V gene sequence: CDR1 MNHEY, CDR2 SVGAGI. Between the trimmed V and J ends, which lost 5 bases and 2 bases, there was a span of 8 bases. The CDR3 has 13 residues. In DNA, the CDR3 is TGTGCCAGCAGTGGACAGAACACAGATACGCAGTATTTT. Translated: CASSGQNTDTQYF.

In DNA form, the CDR3 reads TGCGCCAGCAGTCAAAGCCCCCGTAGATTCACCGGGGAGCTGTTTTTT. The encoded protein is CASSQSPRRFTGELFF. This chain links TRBV23-1 with TRBJ2-2; D remains unclear. TRBV23-1 is noted as an ORF with a role that remains uncertain. The CDR3 is made up of 16 amino acids. V dropped 2 bases and J dropped 4 bases, with 14 bases sitting between them.

The J gene is TRBJ2-5, the V gene TRBV9, with 11 positions matching TRBD2. This CDR3 comprises 19 residues. Trimming at V came to 3 bases and at J to 1 base, leaving 14 bases not matched to a gene. CDR1 is SGDLS, CDR2 YYNGEE, per germline. CDR3 protein: CASSEGLAGGPVIQETQYF. In DNA, the CDR3 is TGTGCCAGCAGCGAGGGCCTAGCGGGGGGCCCAGTAATCCAAGAGACCCAGTACTTC.

The chain links TRBV6-1 to TRBJ1-3, with D perhaps matching TRBD1 (6 bases). CDR1 is MNHNS, CDR2 SASEGT, per germline. Trimming removed 4 bases from V and 3 bases from J, with 19 bases in between. This CDR3 has 17 amino acids. CDR3 sequence (DNA): TGTGCCAGCAGTGGCCTCCAGGCAGGGGTAGATGGAAACACCATATATTTT. Its protein product is CASSGLQAGVDGNTIYF.

Written as DNA, the CDR3 is TGCAGCGTTAAATTAGGCCAGCTTAATGAAAAACTGTTTTTT. It codes for CSVKLGQLNEKLFF. The J gene is TRBJ1-4, the V gene TRBV29-1; D unresolved. The V and J ends lost 5 bases and 4 bases respectively, with 14 bases between them. The CDR3 has 14 amino acids. Germline loops: CDR1 SQVTM, CDR2 ANQGSEA. Variable domain in full (rest from reference TRBV29-1 and TRBJ1-4): SAVISQKPSRDICQRGTSLTIQCQVDSQVTMMFWYRQQPGQSLTLIATANQGSEATYESGFVIDKFPISRPNLTFSTLTVSNMSPEDSSIYLCSVKLGQLNEKLFFGSGTQLSVL.

The chain employs TRBV7-8 and TRBJ2-2, with TRBD2 identical over 10 bases. This CDR3 spans 19 amino acids. Trimming cost V 2 bases and J 7 bases; bases outside gene matches: 16. The V gene's germline CDR1 is SGHVS and CDR2 FQNEAQ. This CDR3 is CASSLLGVSGGSSGGELFF. For the CDR3, the DNA is TGTGCCAGCAGCTTATTGGGCGTTAGCGGGGGGTCCTCGGGCGGGGAGCTGTTTTTT.

The sample holds a few counts of this clone. The J gene is TRBJ2-7, the V gene TRBV11-1; no clear D. Trimming took off 5 bases at V and 0 bases at J, with 5 bases between the two ends. Germline CDR1 SGHAT, CDR2 FQDESV (reference sequence). The CDR3 runs to 12 residues. DNA for the CDR3: TGTGCCAGCAGCCCCCTCTCCTACGAGCAGTACTTC. The encoded protein is CASSPLSYEQYF.

This clone appeared a few times. CDR3 protein: CASSRIGTSGRNEQFF. In nucleotides, the CDR3 is TGTGCCAGCAGCCGAATTGGGACTAGCGGGAGGAATGAGCAGTTCTTC. The rearrangement joins TRBV14 to TRBJ2-1, with 15 bases that match TRBD2. Trimming cost V 4 bases and J 7 bases; bases outside gene matches: 5. Germline CDR1 reads SGHDN; CDR2 reads FVKESK. CDR3 length: 16 amino acids.

This clone appeared a few times. The genes are TRBV10-3 and TRBJ1-4, with unresolved D. Looked up from germline, CDR1 is ENHRY and CDR2 is SYGVKD. Trimming left V 8 bases short and J 1 base short, with 5 bases between. The CDR3 totals 12 residues. The DNA of the CDR3 is TGTGCCATCGGGTTAACTAATGAAAAACTGTTTTTT. Its translation: CAIGLTNEKLFF.

This clone was seen more than once but under ten times. This chain links TRBV30 with TRBJ2-5, with TRBD1 identical over 10 bases. The CDR3 has 14 amino acids. In germline, CDR1 is GTSNPN, CDR2 SVGIG (reference sequence). The trim removed 1 base at V and 6 bases at J, leaving 5 bases unmatched. DNA of the CDR3: TGTGCCTGGAGTGGACAGGGGGCTAGGCAGACCCAGTACTTC. Its translation: CAWSGQGARQTQYF.

This clone came up a few times. The rearrangement joins TRBV21-1 to TRBJ2-7. TRBV21-1 is listed as a pseudogene. There are 17 residues in the CDR3. The CDR3, as DNA: TGTGCCAGCAGCAAGAAGAGGACACTAGAAGTTTACTACGAGCAGTACTTC. Translating it yields CASSKKRTLEVYYEQYF.

There are a few counts of this clone. V is TRBV11-2 and J is TRBJ2-7, with a possible D match to TRBD1 (6 bases). Germline V gene data show CDR1 as SGHAT and CDR2 as FQNNGV. CDR3 length equals 15 residues. Trimming stripped 5 bases from V and 3 bases from J, with 17 bases between. The CDR3 sequence: CASSLLQGPLYEQYF. The DNA of the CDR3 is TGTGCCAGCAGCCTCTTACAGGGCCCCCTCTACGAGCAGTACTTC.

DNA of the CDR3: TGTGCCAGCAGCCAGGACAGGGCAGATACGCAGTATTTT. It codes for CASSQDRADTQYF. J is TRBJ2-3 and V is TRBV7-8; 8 bases align to TRBD1. V was pared by 5 bases and J by 4 bases, with 2 bases of the junction left unmatched. The germline V gene has CDR1 SGHVS and CDR2 FQNEAQ. This CDR3 spans 13 amino acids.

This chain connects TRBV7-2 to TRBJ2-7; D not resolved. The CDR3 length is 13 residues. Germline V gives CDR1 SGHTA, CDR2 FQGNSA. The V end lost 3 bases, the J end lost 3 bases, and 9 bases lay between the germline ends. The CDR3 loop is CASSLALNYEQYF. The CDR3 nucleotides are TGTGCCAGCAGCTTGGCACTGAACTACGAGCAGTACTTC.

This clone came up many times. The V and J genes are TRBV12-2 and TRBJ2-5; the D segment call TRBD1 is taken from the table without a DNA check. TRBV12-2 is labeled a pseudogene. The CDR3 consists of 17 residues. CDR3 DNA sequence: TGTGCAAGTCGCTTGAAACCAAGAAGGACAGGGGAAGAGACCCAGTACTTC. As protein: CASRLKPRRTGEETQYF.

This clone was seen only a few times. The V gene is TRBV7-2, the J gene TRBJ2-7; D call uncertain. V was cut by 1 base and J by 6 bases, with 16 bases left in between. The germline V gene encodes CDR1 SGHTA and CDR2 FQGNSA. CDR3 length equals 15 residues. In DNA form, the CDR3 reads TGTGCCAGCAGCTTAGAGCCCCTGTCAGGTGTCGAGCAGTACTTC. As protein: CASSLEPLSGVEQYF.

This clone was seen a few times. The chain has TRBV5-6 and TRBJ1-2; D is unclear. The CDR3 has 12 amino acids. V lost 4 bases and J 8 bases, leaving 12 bases between the germline ends. The germline V gene encodes CDR1 SGHDT and CDR2 YYEEEE. CDR3 coding DNA: TGTGCCAGCAGCATCGGGTATAGCGGCTACACCTTC. Its translation is CASSIGYSGYTF.

This chain links TRBV9 with TRBJ2-2; D gene unclear. The CDR3 covers 16 residues. Germline V gene lookup returns CDR1 SGDLS and CDR2 YYNGEE. V was clipped by 4 bases and J by 0 bases, with 13 bases between them. CDR3 in amino acids: CASSIYSLPNTGELFF. CDR3 nucleotides: TGTGCCAGCAGCATCTACAGCCTACCGAACACCGGGGAGCTGTTTTTT.

This clone was observed a few times. Distinct nucleotide sequences in the sample also encode this CDR3. This sequence joins TRBV5-1 and TRBJ2-1; TRBD1 might be the D (5 bases). The germline CDR1 and CDR2 sequences are SGHRS and YFSETQ. The CDR3 contains 14 residues. V gave up 0 bases and J gave up 4 bases, with 8 bases separating them. CDR3 sequence: CASSLGQGYNEQFF. The CDR3 region has the DNA TGCGCCAGCAGCTTGGGGCAGGGATACAATGAGCAGTTCTTC.

The gene calls are TRBV14 and TRBJ2-5; no reliable D call. The end of the DNA is better explained by TRBJ2-7, so the J call may be wrong. This CDR3 is 12 amino acids long. The germline CDR1 and CDR2 sequences are SGHDN and FVKESK. The CDR3 DNA sequence: TGTGCCAGCAGCCGCGAAAACTACGAGCAGTACTTC. Translation gives CASSRENYEQYF.

This clone was seen a few times. The chain combines TRBV7-2 with TRBJ2-5; D call uncertain. CDR3 length: 13 residues. The V gene's germline CDR1 is SGHTA and CDR2 FQGNSA. Deletions cut 7 bases from V and 1 base from J, with 10 bases between. The DNA of the CDR3 is TGTGCCAGCACCTACAATGCCCAAGAGACCCAGTACTTC. This sequence encodes CASTYNAQETQYF.

The chain links TRBV20-1 to TRBJ2-2; D gene unclear. The V gene lost 3 bases and the J gene lost 8 bases, with 7 bases spanning the gap. Germline V lookup: CDR1 DFQATT, CDR2 SNEGSKA (reference sequence). This CDR3 is 11 amino acids long. CDR3 protein: CSARDFGELFF. The CDR3 DNA is TGCAGTGCTAGGGATTTTGGGGAGCTGTTTTTT.

Only a few counts were recorded for this clone. The chain is built from TRBV28 and TRBJ1-2, with D hard to call. Germline V gives CDR1 MDHEN, CDR2 SYDVKM. V lost 5 bases and J lost 1, with 11 bases in between. This CDR3 has 14 amino acids. The CDR3 sequence is CASSGRRNNYGYTF. The CDR3 DNA reads TGTGCCAGCAGTGGCCGCAGGAATAACTATGGCTACACCTTC.